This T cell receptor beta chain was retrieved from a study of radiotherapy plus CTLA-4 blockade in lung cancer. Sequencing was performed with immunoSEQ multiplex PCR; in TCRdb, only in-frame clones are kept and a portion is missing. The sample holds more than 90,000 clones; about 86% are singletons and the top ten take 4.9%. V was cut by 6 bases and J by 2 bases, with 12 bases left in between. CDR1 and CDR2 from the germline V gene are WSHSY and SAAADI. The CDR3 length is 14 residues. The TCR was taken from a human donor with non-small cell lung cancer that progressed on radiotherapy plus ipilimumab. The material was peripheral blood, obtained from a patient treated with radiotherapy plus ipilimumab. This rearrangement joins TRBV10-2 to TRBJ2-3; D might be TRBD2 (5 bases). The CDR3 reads CASSPSRPTDTQYF. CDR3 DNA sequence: TGCGCCAGCAGCCCTAGCCGCCCCACAGATACGCAGTATTTT.